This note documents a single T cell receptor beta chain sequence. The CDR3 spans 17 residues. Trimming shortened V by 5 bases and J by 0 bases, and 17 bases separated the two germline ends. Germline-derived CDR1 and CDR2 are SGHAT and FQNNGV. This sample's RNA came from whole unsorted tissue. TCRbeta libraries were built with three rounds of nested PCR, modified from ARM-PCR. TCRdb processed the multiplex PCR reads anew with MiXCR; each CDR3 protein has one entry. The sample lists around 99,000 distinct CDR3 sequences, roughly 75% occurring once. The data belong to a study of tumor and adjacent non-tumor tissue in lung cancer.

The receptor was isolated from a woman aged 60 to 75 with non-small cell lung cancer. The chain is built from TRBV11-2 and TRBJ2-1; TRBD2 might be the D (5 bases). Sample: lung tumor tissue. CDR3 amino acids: CASSTRGTLDSYNEQFF. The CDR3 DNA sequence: TGTGCCAGCAGCACCCGGGGAACCTTAGACTCCTACAATGAGCAGTTCTTC.